The T cell receptor (beta chain) under discussion was sequenced for a study of blood T cell repertoires in COVID-19. Trimming shortened V by 3 bases and J by 0 bases, and 16 bases separated the two germline ends. The CDR3 consists of 17 residues. CDR1 SGHRS and CDR2 YFSETQ come from the germline V gene. The assay was immunoSEQ multiplex PCR, and TCRdb's table has in-frame clones only and misses some. The table shows around 140,000 clones, with roughly four fifths occurring only once. The V call is TRBV5-1, the J call TRBJ1-3; possible D gene TRBD1, 6 bases. The sequenced sample was peripheral blood. This TCR derives from a human donor with acute or convalescent COVID-19. The donor label of this sample is uncertain. The CDR3 DNA follows: TGCGCCAGCAGCTGGGCCCCACAGGGCAACTCTGGAAACACCATATATTTT. It codes for CASSWAPQGNSGNTIYF.